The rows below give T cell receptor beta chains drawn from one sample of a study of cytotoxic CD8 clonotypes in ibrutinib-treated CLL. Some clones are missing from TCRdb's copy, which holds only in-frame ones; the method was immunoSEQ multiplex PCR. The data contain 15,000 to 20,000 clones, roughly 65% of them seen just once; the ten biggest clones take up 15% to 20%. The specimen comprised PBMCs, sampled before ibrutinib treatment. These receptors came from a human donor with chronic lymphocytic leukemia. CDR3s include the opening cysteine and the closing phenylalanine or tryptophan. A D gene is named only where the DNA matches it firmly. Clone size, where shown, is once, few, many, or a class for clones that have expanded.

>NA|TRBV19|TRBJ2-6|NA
TGTGCCAGTAGTAATGCAGGCTCTGGGGCCAACGTCCTGACTTTC
CASSNAGSGANVLTF
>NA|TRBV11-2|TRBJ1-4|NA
TGTGCCAGCAGCTTAGGCCCCCGGGACACCTACTCGGAGGGTGAAAAACTGTTTTTT
CASSLGPRDTYSEGEKLFF
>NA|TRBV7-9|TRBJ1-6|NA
TGTGCCAGCAGCTTAGATCCGATTTCACCCCTCCACTTT
CASSLDPISPLHF
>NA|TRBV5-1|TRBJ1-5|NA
TGCGCCAGCAGTGTGACCGCTGATCAGCCCCAGCATTTT
CASSVTADQPQHF
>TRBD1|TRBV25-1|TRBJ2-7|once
TGTGCCAGCAGTATTGGACAGGTTCGAGAGCAGTACTTC
CASSIGQVREQYF
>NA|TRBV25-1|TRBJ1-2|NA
TGTGCCAGCAGCCAAGATTCAGAAGGCTACACCTTC
CASSQDSEGYTF
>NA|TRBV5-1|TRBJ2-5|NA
TGCGCCAGCAGCTTGGTCGGGGGCCGGGAGACCCAGTACTTC
CASSLVGGRETQYF
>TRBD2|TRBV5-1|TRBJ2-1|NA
TGCGCCAGCAGCTTGGTTCCTAGAGCGGGGGGGCATGAGCAGTTCTTC
CASSLVPRAGGHEQFF
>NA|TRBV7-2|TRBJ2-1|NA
TGTGCCAGCAGCTTAAGTTGGGGTGAGCAGTTCTTC
CASSLSWGEQFF
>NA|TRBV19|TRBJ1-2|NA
TGTGCCAGTAGTACCACCGGGACGGGCTCTCTCTATGGCTACACCTTC
CASSTTGTGSLYGYTF
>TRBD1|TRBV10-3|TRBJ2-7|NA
TGTGCCATCAGTATGCTATCGACAGGGAACTCCTACGAGCAGTACTTC
CAISMLSTGNSYEQYF
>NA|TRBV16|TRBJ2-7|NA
TGTGCCAGCAGCCCAGACTCGGGGCCGGTGGGGCAGTACTTC
CASSPDSGPVGQYF
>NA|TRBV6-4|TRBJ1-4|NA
TGTGCCAGCAGTGACTCGGAACAGGGAAAAGAAAAACTGTTTTTT
CASSDSEQGKEKLFF
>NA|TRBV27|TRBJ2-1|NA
TGTGCCAGCAGTTTATCGGACCCGCGGCACTCCTACAATGAGCAGTTCTTC
CASSLSDPRHSYNEQFF
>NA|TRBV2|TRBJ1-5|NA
TGTGCCAGCAACCGACAGGATCAGCCCCAGCATTTT
CASNRQDQPQHF
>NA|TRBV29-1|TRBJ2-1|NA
TGCAGCGCCCGGGTCCTCAATGAGCAGTTCTTC
CSARVLNEQFF
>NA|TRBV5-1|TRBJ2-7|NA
TGCGCCAGCAGCTTGGAGGGGTCCTACGAGCAGTACTTC
CASSLEGSYEQYF
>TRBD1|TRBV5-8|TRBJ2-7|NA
TGTGCCAGCAGCCTGACAGGGACCTACGAGCAGTACTTC
CASSLTGTYEQYF
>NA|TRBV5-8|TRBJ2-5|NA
TGTGCCAGCAGCTTGCTATCTACAGGGTCTGAGACCCAGTACTTC
CASSLLSTGSETQYF
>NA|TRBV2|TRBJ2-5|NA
TGTGCCAGCAGTGAACTGGTCGAAGAGACCCAGTACTTC
CASSELVEETQYF
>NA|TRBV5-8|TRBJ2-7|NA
TGTGCCAGCAGGTACGCAACGGACCGGAGCTCCTACGAGCAGTACTTC
CASRYATDRSSYEQYF
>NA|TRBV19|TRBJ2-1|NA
TGTGCCAGTGCCCTACGACATGAGAGCTCCTACAATGAGCAGTTCTTC
CASALRHESSYNEQFF
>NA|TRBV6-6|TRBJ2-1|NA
TGTGCCAGCAGTTACTCCACCAATGAGCAGTTCTTC
CASSYSTNEQFF
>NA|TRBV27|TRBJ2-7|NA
TGTGCCAGCAGTTTATCAGGCAGGAGGAGCTCCTACGAGCAGTACTTC
CASSLSGRRSSYEQYF
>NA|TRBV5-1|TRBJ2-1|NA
TGCGCCAGCAGCTTTGGGGACTCCTACAATGAGCAGTTCTTC
CASSFGDSYNEQFF
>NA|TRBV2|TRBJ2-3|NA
TGTGCCAGCAGCGATCAGGGGAGGGTCACAGATACGCAGTATTTT
CASSDQGRVTDTQYF
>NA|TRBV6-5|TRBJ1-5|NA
TGTGCCAGCAGTTCGACCGGGACATATAGCAATCAGCCCCAGCATTTT
CASSSTGTYSNQPQHF
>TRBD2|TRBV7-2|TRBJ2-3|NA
TGTGCCAGCAGCTCCGGAAGCGGGGGGGCCACAGATACGCAGTATTTT
CASSSGSGGATDTQYF
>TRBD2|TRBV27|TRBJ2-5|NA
TGTGCCAGCAGTTTATCGATGGGGGGGATAGATGAGACCCAGTACTTC
CASSLSMGGIDETQYF
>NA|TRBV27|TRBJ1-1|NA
TGTGCCAGCAGTTTGGGGGGCTGGGGCACTGAAGCTTTCTTT
CASSLGGWGTEAFF
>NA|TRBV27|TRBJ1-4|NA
TGTGCCAGCGAGTCCGGGTCCTTTAATGAAAAACTGTTTTTT
CASESGSFNEKLFF
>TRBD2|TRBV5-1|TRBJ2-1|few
TGCGCCAGCAGCTTGGAGACTAGCGGGGGGCAGCAGTTCTTC
CASSLETSGGQQFF